This T cell receptor beta chain was recovered during a study of blood T cell repertoires in COVID-19. The ends were cut back, 7 bases at V and 4 bases at J, with 11 bases in the middle. The germline CDR1 and CDR2 sequences are MNHEY and SVGAGI. CDR3 length equals 12 residues. In Seattle, patients joined the study during active infection and were tracked longitudinally. The repertoire was sequenced with immunoSEQ multiplex PCR; TCRdb's copy has only in-frame clones and lacks some. Of about 270,000 clones in the sample, 86% are singletons; the top ten hold 10% to 15%. This chain joins TRBV6-5 and TRBJ2-7; weak D call: TRBD1 (5 bases). Sample: peripheral blood. The TCR was taken from a woman aged 25 to 39 with COVID-19, enrolled during active disease. In DNA form, the CDR3 reads TGTGCCAGCAAAGCCGCAGGGTACGAGCAGTACTTC. This codes for CASKAAGYEQYF.